The 15 T cell receptor beta chains below all came from one sample that was sequenced in a study of blood T cell repertoires in COVID-19. Here immunoSEQ multiplex PCR was the method, and the copy in TCRdb shows in-frame clones only, minus some. The data hold some 190,000 clones, with 70% to 90% observed a single time. The sequencing input was peripheral blood. These receptors originate from a man in his 60s with acute or convalescent COVID-19.

The chain has TRBV19 and TRBJ2-7; 10 nucleotides line up with TRBD1. This CDR3 region has 16 residues. V trimming: 5 bases; J trimming: 6 bases; junction bases outside the gene matches: 13. Germline-derived CDR1 and CDR2 are LNHDA and SQIVND (reference sequence). CDR3 coding DNA: TGTGCCAGTAGTCTGCTGGGGGGGACAGGGGCAACCGAGCAGTACTTC. Its translation is CASSLLGGTGATEQYF.

This CDR3 reads CASSLFRETQYF. The CDR3 DNA reads as TGTGCCAGCAGTTTATTTCGGGAGACCCAGTACTTC. The chain recombines TRBV28 with TRBJ2-5; D is unresolved. Germline-derived CDR1 and CDR2 are MDHEN and SYDVKM. CDR3 length: 12 amino acids. V was trimmed by 1 base and J by 5 bases, leaving 5 bases between them.

This chain uses TRBV5-6 with TRBJ2-7, with D possibly being TRBD2 (7 bases). Trimming took off 2 bases at V and 5 bases at J, with 14 bases between the two ends. Germline CDR1 SGHDT, CDR2 YYEEEE. The CDR3 extends over 14 amino acids. CDR3 protein: CASSFRGGSHEQYF. As DNA, the CDR3 is TGTGCCAGCAGCTTCAGGGGCGGGAGCCACGAGCAGTACTTC. The whole variable domain, filled in from reference TRBV5-6 and TRBJ2-7, reads DAGVTQSPTHLIKTRGQQVTLRCSPKSGHDTVSWYQQALGQGPQFIFQYYEEEERQRGNFPDRFSGHQFPNYSSELNVNALLLGDSALYLCASSFRGGSHEQYFGPGTRLTVT.

The CDR3 loop is CASRGGRALEQYF. Written as DNA, the CDR3 is TGTGCCAGCAGAGGCGGGAGGGCCCTCGAGCAGTACTTC. The V call is TRBV28, the J call TRBJ2-7; 9 positions match TRBD2. V trimming: 6 bases; J trimming: 6 bases; junction bases outside the gene matches: 6. This CDR3 has 13 amino acids. Germline CDR1 and CDR2: MDHEN and SYDVKM.

This clone was observed once. The chain recombines TRBV10-3 with TRBJ2-2, with 11 bases matching TRBD2. The CDR3 has 16 amino acids. Per germline, CDR1 ENHRY and CDR2 SYGVKD. With V trimmed by 7 bases and J by 2 bases, 6 bases remained unmatched. The CDR3 nucleotides read TGTGCCATCAAACCCGGGACTAGCGGAAACACCGGGGAGCTGTTTTTT. The encoded protein is CAIKPGTSGNTGELFF.

The chain carries TRBV2 and TRBJ1-5; 11 nucleotides line up with TRBD1. V lost 6 bases, J lost 0 bases, and 1 base stayed unmatched. Germline CDR1 and CDR2: SNHLY and FYNNEI. The CDR3 sequence is 15 residues long. The CDR3 loop reads CASRDRGLSNQPQHF. The CDR3, as DNA: TGTGCCAGCAGGGACAGGGGGCTTAGCAATCAGCCCCAGCATTTT.

The chain links TRBV10-3 to TRBJ2-5, with D possibly TRBD1 on 7 matching bases. CDR1 is ENHRY, CDR2 SYGVKD, per germline. The V end was cut by 11 bases, the J end by 3 bases, with 19 bases between. CDR3 length equals 14 residues. The CDR3 DNA follows: TGTGCCGCAAACGGAGGGGGCCCTAAAGAGACCCAGTACTTC. It translates to CAANGGGPKETQYF.

Only a few counts were recorded for this clone. The chain recombines TRBV9 with TRBJ2-2; TRBD2 aligns across 9 bases. Per germline, CDR1 SGDLS and CDR2 YYNGEE. CDR3 length equals 16 residues. The ends lost 0 bases at V and 7 bases at J; junction bases unmatched: 7. The CDR3 protein is CASSVAAGGSHGELFF. The CDR3 coding sequence is TGTGCCAGCAGCGTAGCTGCGGGAGGGAGTCACGGGGAGCTGTTTTTT.

J is TRBJ2-4 and V is TRBV6-5; TRBD2 is a possible D gene (5 bases). CDR1 and CDR2 (germline): MNHEY, SVGAGI. V was shortened by 2 bases and J by 4 bases, with 15 bases between the two germline ends. The CDR3 consists of 16 residues. Here the CDR3 reads CASSYKPGNPKNIQYF. For the CDR3, the DNA is TGTGCCAGCAGTTACAAGCCGGGGAACCCTAAAAACATTCAGTACTTC.

The chain employs TRBV24-1 and TRBJ1-2; D unresolved. Germline CDR1 and CDR2: KGHDR and SFDVKD. The CDR3 extends over 13 amino acids. V shed 3 bases and J shed 4 bases, with 8 bases lying between them. The CDR3 spells CATSDTRGYGYTF. The DNA of the CDR3 is TGTGCCACCAGTGATACACGGGGCTATGGCTACACCTTC.

The chain combines TRBV28 with TRBJ2-7; 8 bases match TRBD1. The CDR3 totals 14 residues. Trimming at V came to 8 bases and at J to 5 bases, leaving 11 bases not matched to a gene. In germline, CDR1 is MDHEN, CDR2 SYDVKM. CDR3 bases: TGTGCCAGCCTACGTTCGAGACAGGGGCACGAGCAGTACTTC. Translation gives CASLRSRQGHEQYF. The full variable domain, its missing parts supplied by reference TRBV28 and TRBJ2-7, is DVKVTQSSRYLVKRTGEKVFLECVQDMDHENMFWYRQDPGLGLRLIYFSYDVKMKEKGDIPEGYSVSREKKERFSLILESASTNQTSMYLCASLRSRQGHEQYFGPGTRLTVT.

This sequence joins TRBV6-1 and TRBJ1-5; unclear D gene. Germline-derived CDR1 and CDR2 are MNHNS and SASEGT. CDR3 length: 13 amino acids. V was trimmed by 3 bases and J by 5 bases, leaving 8 bases between them. The CDR3 bases are TGTGCCAGCAGTGATCCCTTTGATCAGCCCCAGCATTTT. Amino acid sequence: CASSDPFDQPQHF.

In DNA form, the CDR3 reads TGCGCCAGCGCAGGGGGCCCTAACTATGGCTACACCTTC. Translation gives CASAGGPNYGYTF. This rearrangement joins TRBV5-1 to TRBJ1-2, with TRBD1 matching over 8 bases. V shed 7 bases and J 0 bases; nucleotides not matched to a gene: 2. Germline V CDR1 and CDR2: SGHRS, YFSETQ. The CDR3 loop spans 13 amino acids.

This rearrangement joins TRBV28 to TRBJ1-5; 7 bases line up with TRBD1. With V trimmed by 6 bases and J by 1 base, 15 bases remained unmatched. The V gene's germline CDR1 is MDHEN and CDR2 SYDVKM. This CDR3 has 18 residues. DNA for the CDR3: TGTGCCAGCAGCTGGCTCGGGACAGCGTCCCCAAGCAATCAGCCCCAGCATTTT. This encodes CASSWLGTASPSNQPQHF. The entire variable domain, with the rest obtained from reference TRBV28 and TRBJ1-5, is as follows: DVKVTQSSRYLVKRTGEKVFLECVQDMDHENMFWYRQDPGLGLRLIYFSYDVKMKEKGDIPEGYSVSREKKERFSLILESASTNQTSMYLCASSWLGTASPSNQPQHFGDGTRLSIL.

The J gene is TRBJ2-6, the V gene TRBV2; D is unresolved. The V end was cut by 4 bases, the J end by 0 bases, with 7 bases between. This CDR3 region has 15 residues. CDR1 and CDR2 (germline): SNHLY, FYNNEI. CDR3 residues: CASSVDSSGANVLTF. In DNA form, the CDR3 reads TGTGCCAGCAGTGTCGACTCCTCTGGGGCCAACGTCCTGACTTTC.